Sequencing of this TCR beta chain was carried out in a study of a mutant IDH1 vaccine in newly diagnosed glioma. Study-wide context: Of the patients given treatment, roughly 60% were male and approximately 38% were female, and a mean age of approximately 40 years was recorded. Most had both radiotherapy and temozolomide beforehand; others had only one.

Clones were sequenced by immunoSEQ multiplex PCR, and TCRdb holds only the in-frame ones, with some missing. The repertoire has tens of thousands of clones, about 80% of them found once; the top ten carry around 4.6%. Comment on this clone: The antigen is not known.

Stated time point: week 47, end of study. All doses held 300 ug of mutant IDH1 20-mer peptide, with topical imiquimod. Donors had new WHO grade 3 or 4 IDH1-mutant, ATRX-lost astrocytomas. Looked up from germline, CDR1 is SGHRS and CDR2 is YFSETQ. The length of the CDR3 is 15 residues. V shed 0 bases and J shed 5 bases, with 15 bases lying between them. The clonotype comes from a woman aged 40 to 55 with glioma. Some clones in this sample may be carry-over from other donors' samples. The chain uses TRBV5-1 and TRBJ2-7, with D possibly matching TRBD1 (6 bases). This specimen consisted of PBMCs, obtained from a glioma patient whose treatment included an IDH1 peptide vaccine. CDR3 in DNA: TGCGCCAGCAGCTTGGACAGGGCTATCAGAGACGAGCAGTACTTC. It encodes CASSLDRAIRDEQYF.